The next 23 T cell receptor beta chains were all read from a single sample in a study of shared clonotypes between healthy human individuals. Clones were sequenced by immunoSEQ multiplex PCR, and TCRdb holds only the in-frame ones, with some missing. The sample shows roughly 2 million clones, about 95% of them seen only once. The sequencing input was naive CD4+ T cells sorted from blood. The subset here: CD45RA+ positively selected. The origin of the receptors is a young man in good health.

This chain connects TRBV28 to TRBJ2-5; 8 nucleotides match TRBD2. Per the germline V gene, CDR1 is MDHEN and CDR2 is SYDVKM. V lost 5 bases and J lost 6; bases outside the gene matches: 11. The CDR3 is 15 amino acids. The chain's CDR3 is CASSPPRGGRKTQYF. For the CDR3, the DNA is TGTGCCAGCAGTCCCCCCCGGGGGGGCCGAAAGACCCAGTACTTC.

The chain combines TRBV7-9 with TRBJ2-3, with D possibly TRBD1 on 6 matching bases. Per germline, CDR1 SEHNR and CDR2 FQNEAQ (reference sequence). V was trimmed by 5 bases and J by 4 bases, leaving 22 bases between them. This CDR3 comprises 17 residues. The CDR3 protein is CASSPNILRGGPDTQYF. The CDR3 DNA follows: TGTGCCAGCAGCCCAAATATTTTGAGAGGGGGACCAGATACGCAGTATTTT.

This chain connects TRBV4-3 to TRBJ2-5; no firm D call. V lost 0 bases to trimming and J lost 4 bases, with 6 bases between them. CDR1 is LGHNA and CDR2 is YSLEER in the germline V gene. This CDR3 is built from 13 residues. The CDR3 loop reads CASSQDWSETQYF. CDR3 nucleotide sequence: TGCGCCAGCAGCCAAGATTGGTCAGAGACCCAGTACTTC.

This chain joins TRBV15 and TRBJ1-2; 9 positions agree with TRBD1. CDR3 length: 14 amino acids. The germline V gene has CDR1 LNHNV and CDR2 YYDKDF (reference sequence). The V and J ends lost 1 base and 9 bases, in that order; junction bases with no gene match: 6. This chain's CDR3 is CATSRAGTGTSYTF. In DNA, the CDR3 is TGTGCCACCAGCAGAGCCGGGACAGGGACGAGCTACACCTTC.

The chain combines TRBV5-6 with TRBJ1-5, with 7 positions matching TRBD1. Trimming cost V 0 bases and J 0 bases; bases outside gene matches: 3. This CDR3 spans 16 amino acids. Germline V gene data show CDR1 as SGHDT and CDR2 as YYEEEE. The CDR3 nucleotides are TGTGCCAGCAGCTTGGCCACAGGGGTTAGCAATCAGCCCCAGCATTTT. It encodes CASSLATGVSNQPQHF.

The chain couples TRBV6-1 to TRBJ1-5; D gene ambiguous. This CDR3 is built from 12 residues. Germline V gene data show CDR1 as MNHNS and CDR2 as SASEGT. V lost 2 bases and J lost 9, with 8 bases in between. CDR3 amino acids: CASSERPRPQHF. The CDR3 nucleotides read TGTGCCAGCAGTGAAAGGCCGAGGCCCCAGCATTTT.

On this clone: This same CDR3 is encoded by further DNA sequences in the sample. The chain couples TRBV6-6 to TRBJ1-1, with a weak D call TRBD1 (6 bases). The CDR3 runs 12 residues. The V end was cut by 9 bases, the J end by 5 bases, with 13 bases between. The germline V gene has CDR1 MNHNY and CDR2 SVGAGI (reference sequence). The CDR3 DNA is TGTGCCAGTTCCACAGGGCTAACTGAAGCTTTCTTT. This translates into CASSTGLTEAFF.

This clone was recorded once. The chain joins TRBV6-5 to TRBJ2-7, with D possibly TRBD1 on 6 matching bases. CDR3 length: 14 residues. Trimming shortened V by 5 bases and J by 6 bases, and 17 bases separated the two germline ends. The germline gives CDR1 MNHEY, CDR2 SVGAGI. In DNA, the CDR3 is TGTGCCAGCAGTCAGGACAGTGCCCGTGTCGAGCAGTACTTC. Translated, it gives CASSQDSARVEQYF.

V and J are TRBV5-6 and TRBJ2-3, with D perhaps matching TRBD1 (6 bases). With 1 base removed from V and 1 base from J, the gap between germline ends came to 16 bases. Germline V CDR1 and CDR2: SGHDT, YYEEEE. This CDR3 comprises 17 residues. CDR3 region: CASSLIGGGIRTDTQYF. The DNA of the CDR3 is TGTGCCAGCAGCTTGATAGGGGGTGGAATCCGCACAGATACGCAGTATTTT.

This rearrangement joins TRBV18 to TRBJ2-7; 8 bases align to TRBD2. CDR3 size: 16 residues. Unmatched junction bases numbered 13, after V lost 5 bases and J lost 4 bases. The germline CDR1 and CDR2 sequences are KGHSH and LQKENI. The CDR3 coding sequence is TGTGCCAGCTCAACCAGCGGGGGCTTAACGAATTACGAGCAGTACTTC. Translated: CASSTSGGLTNYEQYF.

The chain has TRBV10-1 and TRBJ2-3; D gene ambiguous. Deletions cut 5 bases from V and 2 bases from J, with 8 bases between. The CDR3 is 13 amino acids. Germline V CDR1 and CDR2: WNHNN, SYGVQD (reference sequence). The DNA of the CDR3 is TGCGCCAGCAGTCCTTGGGACACAGATACGCAGTATTTT. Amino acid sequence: CASSPWDTDTQYF.

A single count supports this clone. DNA of the CDR3: TGTGCCAGCAGCGTAGAAGTTTCGGGCCCCCCAGCAGGTACGCAGTATTTT. Residues: CASSVEVSGPPAGTQYF. This chain connects TRBV9 to TRBJ2-3; D is unclear. The length of the CDR3 is 17 residues. CDR1 and CDR2 (germline): SGDLS, YYNGEE. The V end lost 0 bases, the J end lost 8 bases, and 22 bases lay between the germline ends.

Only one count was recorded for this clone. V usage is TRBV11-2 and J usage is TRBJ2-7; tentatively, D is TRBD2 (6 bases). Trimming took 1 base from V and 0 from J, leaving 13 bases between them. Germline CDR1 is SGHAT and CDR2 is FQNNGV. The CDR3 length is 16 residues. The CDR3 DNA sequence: TGTGCCAGCAGCTTAGTACGGCGGGGACGCTCCTACGAGCAGTACTTC. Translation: CASSLVRRGRSYEQYF. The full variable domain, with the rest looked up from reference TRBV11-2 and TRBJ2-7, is EAGVAQSPRYKIIEKRQSVAFWCNPISGHATLYWYQQILGQGPKLLIQFQNNGVVDDSQLPKDRFSAERLKGVDSTLKIQPAKLEDSAVYLCASSLVRRGRSYEQYFGPGTRLTVT.

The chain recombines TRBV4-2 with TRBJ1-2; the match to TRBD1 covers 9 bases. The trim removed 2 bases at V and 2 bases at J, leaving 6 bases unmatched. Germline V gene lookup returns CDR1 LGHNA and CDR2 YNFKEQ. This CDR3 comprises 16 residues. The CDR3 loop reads CASSQYLGQGNYGYTF. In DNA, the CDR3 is TGTGCCAGCAGCCAATATCTGGGACAGGGAAACTATGGCTACACCTTC.

CDR3 in DNA: TGTGCCAGCAGCGCCCTAACAGGGACTGGAAACACCATATATTTT. Translation: CASSALTGTGNTIYF. This sequence joins TRBV9 and TRBJ1-3, with D perhaps matching TRBD1 (6 bases). The germline gives CDR1 SGDLS, CDR2 YYNGEE. This CDR3 spans 15 amino acids. V was pared by 3 bases and J by 2 bases, with 12 bases between.

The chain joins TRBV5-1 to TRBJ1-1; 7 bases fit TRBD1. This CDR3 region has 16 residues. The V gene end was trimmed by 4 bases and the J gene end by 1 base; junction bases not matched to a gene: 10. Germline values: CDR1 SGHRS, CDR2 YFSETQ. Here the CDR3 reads CASSPKTGFRNTEAFF. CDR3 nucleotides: TGCGCCAGCAGCCCAAAGACAGGGTTCAGGAACACTGAAGCTTTCTTT.

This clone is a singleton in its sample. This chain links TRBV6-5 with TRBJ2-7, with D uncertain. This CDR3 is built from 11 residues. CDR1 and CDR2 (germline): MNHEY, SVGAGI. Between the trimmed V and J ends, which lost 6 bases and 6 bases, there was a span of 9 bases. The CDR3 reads CASRDASEQYF. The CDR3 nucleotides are TGTGCCAGCAGGGATGCTAGCGAGCAGTACTTC.

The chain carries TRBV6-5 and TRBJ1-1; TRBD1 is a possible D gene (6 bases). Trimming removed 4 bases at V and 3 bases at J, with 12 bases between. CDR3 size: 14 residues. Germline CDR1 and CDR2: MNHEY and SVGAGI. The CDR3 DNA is TGTGCCAGCAGTTTGTGGGGGCGCGACACTGAAGCTTTCTTT. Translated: CASSLWGRDTEAFF.

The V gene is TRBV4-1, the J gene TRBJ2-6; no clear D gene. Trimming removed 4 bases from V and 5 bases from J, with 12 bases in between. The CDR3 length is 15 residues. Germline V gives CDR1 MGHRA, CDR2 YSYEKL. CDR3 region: CASSRLDSRANVLTF. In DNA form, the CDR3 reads TGCGCCAGCAGCCGATTGGATAGCAGGGCCAACGTCCTGACTTTC.

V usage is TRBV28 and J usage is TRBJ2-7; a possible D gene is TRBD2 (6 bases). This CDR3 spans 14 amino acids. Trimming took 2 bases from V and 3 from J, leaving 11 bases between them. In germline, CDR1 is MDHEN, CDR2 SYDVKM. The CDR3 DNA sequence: TGTGCCAGCAGTTTAGGGGGACTCGTCTACGAGCAGTACTTC. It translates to CASSLGGLVYEQYF.

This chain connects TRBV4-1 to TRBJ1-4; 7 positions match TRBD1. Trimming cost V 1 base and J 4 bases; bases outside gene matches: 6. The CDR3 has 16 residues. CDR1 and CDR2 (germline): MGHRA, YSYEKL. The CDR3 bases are TGCGCCAGCAGCCAAGGACTCAGGGGGAATAATGAAAAACTGTTTTTT. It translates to CASSQGLRGNNEKLFF.

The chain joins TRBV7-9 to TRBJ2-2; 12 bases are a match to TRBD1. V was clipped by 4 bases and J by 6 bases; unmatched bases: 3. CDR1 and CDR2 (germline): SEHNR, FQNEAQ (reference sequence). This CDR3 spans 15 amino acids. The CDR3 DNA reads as TGTGCCAGCAGCTCGGGACAGGGGGCTCCCGGGGAGCTGTTTTTT. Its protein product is CASSSGQGAPGELFF.

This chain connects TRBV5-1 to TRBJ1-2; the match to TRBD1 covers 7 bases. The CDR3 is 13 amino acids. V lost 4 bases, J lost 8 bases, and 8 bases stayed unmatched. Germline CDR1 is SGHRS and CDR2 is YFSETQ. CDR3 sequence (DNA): TGCGCCAGCAGCCCTACAGGGGTAGGCGGCTACACCTTC. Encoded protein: CASSPTGVGGYTF.